This TCR beta chain was sequenced during a study of T-cell memory formation after mild COVID-19 (dated by TCRdb to the early 2020s). In the study overall: Most TCR sequence clusters were specific to one of the two donors. In a couple of donors, T-cell clones that expanded and contracted after mild COVID-19 were followed by sequencing TCRalpha and TCRbeta repertoires longitudinally. The cohort was made up of two young adult volunteers, one female and one male, who were previously healthy. The study at large found these results: Some responding clones were detected in pre-infection memory, suggesting pre-existing cross-reactive memory T cells joined the SARS-CoV-2 response. Clones contracting from day 15 to 85 had balanced CD4/CD8 phenotypes, while a second wave expanding from day 15 to 37 was biased towards CD4+. SARS-CoV-2 specificity was not confirmed for the second-wave clones peaking on day 37. Contracting CD4+ clones turned up mainly in the CM and EM memory subsets, whereas EMRA was where CD8+ clones were enriched. The study included only two mild cases, and larger cohorts that include severe cases with pre-infection samples were judged to be necessary.

Notes on this clonotype: The antigen it recognizes is unknown. There are no base qualities to consult, and no much larger clone falls within one base.

PBMCs were isolated by Ficoll-Paque density gradient centrifugation. The instrument given in TCRdb is Illumina NovaSeq 6000. TCRalpha and TCRbeta cDNA libraries were built by 5'RACE with constant-segment primers, adding sample barcodes and unique molecular identifiers. RNA was extracted from every sample with Trizol reagent. Libraries were amplified in two PCR steps, with a second sample barcode and Illumina TruSeq adapters added in the second step. Sequencing of the libraries was done on an Illumina NovaSeq, producing 2 x 150 bp paired-end reads. As for the original processing: With migec v1.2.7, reads were demultiplexed and then collapsed into UMI-guided consensus sequences. With mixcr v2.1.11, UMI consensuses were aligned to TRA and TRB V and J templates and assembled into clonotypes. Expanded or contracted clonotypes were those called significant by both edgeR and NoisET, with noise models trained on biological replicates. For edgeR calls, a false discovery rate-adjusted p below 0.01 and a log2 fold-change threshold of 1 were applied. As an exploratory analysis of dynamics, max-normalized trajectories of the 1000 most abundant clonotypes were examined by PCA with hierarchical clustering. Each responding clone was given a CD4 or CD8 phenotype based on the CD4+ and CD8+ repertoires, which had been sequenced separately. The public reads were reprocessed in TCRdb via fastp at Q25 and MiXCR, keeping in-frame beta chains. Every CDR3 protein is listed once, alongside the most common genes and DNA of its rows. The V and J calls here are based on TCRdb, not the publication. Across this sample there are approximately 270,000 distinct CDR3 sequences, with around 15% seen only once. The ten largest clones represent approximately 23% of the sample.

The CDR3 covers 13 residues, taking in both the cysteine and the phenylalanine. Only CDR3 DNA remains: 39 bases, in frame from the first base. CDR1 LGHNA and CDR2 YSLEER are derived from the germline V gene. At the junction V is shortened by 3 bases and J by 9 bases, with 9 bases in between. The chain uses TRBV4-3 and TRBJ1-6; a tentative D match to TRBD1 spans 5 bases. The clonotype comes from a man aged 18 to 30 who had mild COVID-19 (a few samples of this study predate the infection). The sample titles of this study are shuffled in the database, so cell type and time point are left out; the donor was told from shared clones. The sample consisted of PBMCs or a T cell subset sorted from them (not recorded which). The sequenced DNA: TGCGCCAGCAGCCATCGAGGGGTTTCACCCCTCCACTTT. Its amino acids are CASSHRGVSPLHF.